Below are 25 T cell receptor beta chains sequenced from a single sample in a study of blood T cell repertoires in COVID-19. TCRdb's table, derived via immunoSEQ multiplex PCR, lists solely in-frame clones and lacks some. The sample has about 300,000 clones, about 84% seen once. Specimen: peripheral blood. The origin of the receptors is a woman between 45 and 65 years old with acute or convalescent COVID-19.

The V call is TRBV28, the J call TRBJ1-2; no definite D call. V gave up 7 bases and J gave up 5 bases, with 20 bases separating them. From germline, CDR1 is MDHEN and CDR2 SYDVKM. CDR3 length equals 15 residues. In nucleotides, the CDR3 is TGTGCCAGCACCCCCCTGGCGGGAAGAGTTTATGGCTACACCTTC. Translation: CASTPLAGRVYGYTF.

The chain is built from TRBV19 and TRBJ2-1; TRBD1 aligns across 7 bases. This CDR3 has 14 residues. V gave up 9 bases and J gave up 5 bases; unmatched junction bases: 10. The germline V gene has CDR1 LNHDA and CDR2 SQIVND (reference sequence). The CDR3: CASKGQTPNNEQFF. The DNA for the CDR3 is TGTGCCAGCAAGGGACAGACCCCGAACAATGAGCAGTTCTTC.

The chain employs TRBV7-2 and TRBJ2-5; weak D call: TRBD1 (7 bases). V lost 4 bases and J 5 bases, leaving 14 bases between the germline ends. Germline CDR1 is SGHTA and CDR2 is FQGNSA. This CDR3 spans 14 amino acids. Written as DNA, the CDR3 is TGTGCCAGCAGCTCGACAGGGAGGCGGGAGACCCAGTACTTC. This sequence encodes CASSSTGRRETQYF.

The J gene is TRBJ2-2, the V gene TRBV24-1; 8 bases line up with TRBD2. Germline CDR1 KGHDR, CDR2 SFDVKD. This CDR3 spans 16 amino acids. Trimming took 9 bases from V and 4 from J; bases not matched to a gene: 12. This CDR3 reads CATSRWGSGVTGELFF. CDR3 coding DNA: TGTGCCACCTCAAGATGGGGTAGCGGGGTCACCGGGGAGCTGTTTTTT.

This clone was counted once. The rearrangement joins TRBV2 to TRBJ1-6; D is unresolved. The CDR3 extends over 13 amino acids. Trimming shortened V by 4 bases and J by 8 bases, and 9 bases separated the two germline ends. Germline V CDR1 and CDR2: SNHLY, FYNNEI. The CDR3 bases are TGTGCCAGCAGTGGCCTGAGGGATTCACCCCTCCACTTT. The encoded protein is CASSGLRDSPLHF.

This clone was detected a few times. The CDR3 DNA is TGTGCCAGTAGCGACGGCGGTGGGTTCTCCTACGAGCAGTACTTC. Its translation: CASSDGGGFSYEQYF. The gene calls are TRBV19 and TRBJ2-7; D unclear. This CDR3 is 15 amino acids long. Between the trimmed V and J ends, which lost 6 bases and 0 bases, there was a span of 15 bases. CDR1 and CDR2 (germline): LNHDA, SQIVND (reference sequence).

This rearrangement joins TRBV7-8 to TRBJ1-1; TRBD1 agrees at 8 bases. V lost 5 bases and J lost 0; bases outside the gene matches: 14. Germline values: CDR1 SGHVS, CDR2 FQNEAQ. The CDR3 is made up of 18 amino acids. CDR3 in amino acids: CASSRGQGPWQLNTEAFF. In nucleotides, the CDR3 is TGTGCCAGCAGCCGAGGACAGGGACCCTGGCAGTTGAACACTGAAGCTTTCTTT.

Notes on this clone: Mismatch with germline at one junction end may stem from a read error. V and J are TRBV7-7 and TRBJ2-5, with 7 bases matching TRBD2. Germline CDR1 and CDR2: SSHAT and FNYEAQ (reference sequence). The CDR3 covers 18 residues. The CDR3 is CASSLAGSWASGQETQYF. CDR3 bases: TGTGCTAGCAGCTTAGCGGGTAGTTGGGCTAGCGGACAAGAGACCCAGTACTTC.

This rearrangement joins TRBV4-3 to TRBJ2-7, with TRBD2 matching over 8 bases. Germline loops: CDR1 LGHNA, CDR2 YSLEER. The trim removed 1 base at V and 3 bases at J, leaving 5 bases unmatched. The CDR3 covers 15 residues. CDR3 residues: CASSQGREGLYEQYF. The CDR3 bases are TGCGCCAGCAGCCAAGGTCGGGAGGGACTCTACGAGCAGTACTTC.

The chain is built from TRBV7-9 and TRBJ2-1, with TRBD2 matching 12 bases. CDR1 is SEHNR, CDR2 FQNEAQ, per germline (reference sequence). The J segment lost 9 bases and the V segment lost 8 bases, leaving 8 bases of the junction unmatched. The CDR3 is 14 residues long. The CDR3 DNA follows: TGTGCCAGCCACCTAGCGGGAGGGCGGGGTGAGCAGTTCTTC. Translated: CASHLAGGRGEQFF.

CDR3 in amino acids: CASSDRPNSYEQYF. Written as DNA, the CDR3 is TGCGCCAGCAGTGACAGGCCAAACTCCTACGAGCAGTACTTC. This chain links TRBV5-1 with TRBJ2-7; D is perhaps TRBD1 (6 bases). CDR1 and CDR2 (germline): SGHRS, YFSETQ. V shed 5 bases and J shed 0 bases, with 12 bases lying between them. This CDR3 comprises 14 residues.

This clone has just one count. The CDR3 loop reads CASSPNRVGYTF. CDR3 DNA sequence: TGTGCCAGTAGTCCCAACAGGGTTGGCTACACCTTC. The rearrangement links TRBV19 to TRBJ1-2; D may be TRBD1 (6 bases). V lost 5 bases, J lost 7 bases, and 11 bases lay in between. Germline V gene sequence: CDR1 LNHDA, CDR2 SQIVND (reference sequence). The CDR3 loop spans 12 amino acids.

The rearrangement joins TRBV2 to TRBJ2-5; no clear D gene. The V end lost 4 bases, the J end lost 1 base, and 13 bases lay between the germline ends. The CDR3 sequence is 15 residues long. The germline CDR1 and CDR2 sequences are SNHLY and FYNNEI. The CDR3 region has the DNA TGTGCCAGCAGTGCAATAGCTAACCCCCAAGAGACCCAGTACTTC. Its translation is CASSAIANPQETQYF.

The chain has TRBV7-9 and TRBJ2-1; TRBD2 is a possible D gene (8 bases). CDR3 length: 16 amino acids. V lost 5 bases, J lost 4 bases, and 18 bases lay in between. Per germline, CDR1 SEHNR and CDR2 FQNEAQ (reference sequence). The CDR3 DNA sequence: TGTGCCAGCAGCAAGGGGGCGCTAGCGGGTTACAATGAGCAGTTCTTC. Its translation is CASSKGALAGYNEQFF.

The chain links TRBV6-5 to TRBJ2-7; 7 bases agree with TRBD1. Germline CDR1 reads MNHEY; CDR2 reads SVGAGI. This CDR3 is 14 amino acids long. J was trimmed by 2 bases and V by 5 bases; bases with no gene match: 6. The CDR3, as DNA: TGTGCCAGCAGTCCGGACAGGAGTGCCTACGAGCAGTACTTC. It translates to CASSPDRSAYEQYF.

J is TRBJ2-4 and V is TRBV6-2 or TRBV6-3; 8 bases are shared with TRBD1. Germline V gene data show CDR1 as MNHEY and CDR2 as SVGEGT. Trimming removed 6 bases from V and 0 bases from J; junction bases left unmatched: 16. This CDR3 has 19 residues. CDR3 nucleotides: TGTGCCAGCAGCCGCCCAGGGGGCGGGCCGTTATTAGCCAAAAACATTCAGTACTTC. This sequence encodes CASSRPGGGPLLAKNIQYF.

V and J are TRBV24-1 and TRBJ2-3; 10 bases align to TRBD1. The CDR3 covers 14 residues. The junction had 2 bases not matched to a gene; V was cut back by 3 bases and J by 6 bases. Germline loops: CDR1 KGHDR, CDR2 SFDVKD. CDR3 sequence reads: CATSDGTGVDTQYF. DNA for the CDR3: TGTGCCACCAGTGATGGGACAGGGGTCGATACGCAGTATTTT.

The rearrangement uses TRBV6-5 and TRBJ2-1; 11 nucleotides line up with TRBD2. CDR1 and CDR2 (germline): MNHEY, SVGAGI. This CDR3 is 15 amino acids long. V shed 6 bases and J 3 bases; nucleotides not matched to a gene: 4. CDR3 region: CASSKLAGDYNEQFF. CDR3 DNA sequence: TGTGCCAGCAGCAAACTAGCGGGAGACTACAATGAGCAGTTCTTC.

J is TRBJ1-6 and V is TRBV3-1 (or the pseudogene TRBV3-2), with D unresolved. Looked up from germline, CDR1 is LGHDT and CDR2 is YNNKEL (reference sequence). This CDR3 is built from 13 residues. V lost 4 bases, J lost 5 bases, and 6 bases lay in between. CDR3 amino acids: CASSLLDNSPLHF. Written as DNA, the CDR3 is TGTGCCAGCAGCCTCCTCGATAATTCACCCCTCCACTTT.

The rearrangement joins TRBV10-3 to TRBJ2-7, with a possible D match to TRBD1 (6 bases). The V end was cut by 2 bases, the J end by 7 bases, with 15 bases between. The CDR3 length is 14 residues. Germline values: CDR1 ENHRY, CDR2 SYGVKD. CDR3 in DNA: TGTGCCATCAGTGAGCGGGACACCCCTGGGGAGCAGTACTTC. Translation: CAISERDTPGEQYF.

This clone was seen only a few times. The CDR3 here is CASRPKGSRRDQPQHF. CDR3 DNA: TGTGCCAGCAGGCCTAAGGGGAGCAGGAGGGATCAGCCCCAGCATTTT. This sequence joins TRBV28 and TRBJ1-5; D is possibly TRBD1 (5 bases). With 6 bases removed from V and 5 bases from J, the gap between germline ends came to 20 bases. The germline gives CDR1 MDHEN, CDR2 SYDVKM. This CDR3 comprises 16 residues.

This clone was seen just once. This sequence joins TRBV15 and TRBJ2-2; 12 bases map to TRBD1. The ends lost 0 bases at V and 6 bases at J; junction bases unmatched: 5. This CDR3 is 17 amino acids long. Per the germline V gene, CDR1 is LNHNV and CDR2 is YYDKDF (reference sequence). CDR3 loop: CATSRDTGTGGSGELFF. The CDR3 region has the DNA TGTGCCACCAGCAGAGATACCGGGACAGGGGGCTCCGGGGAGCTGTTTTTT.

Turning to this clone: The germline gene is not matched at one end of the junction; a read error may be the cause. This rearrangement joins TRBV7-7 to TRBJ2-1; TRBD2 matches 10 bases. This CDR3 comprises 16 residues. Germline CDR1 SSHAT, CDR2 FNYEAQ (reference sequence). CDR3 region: CASSLGTSGVYNEQFF. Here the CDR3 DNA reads TGTGCTAGCAGCTTAGGCACTAGCGGGGTATACAATGAGCAGTTCTTC. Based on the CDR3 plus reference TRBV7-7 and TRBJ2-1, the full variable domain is GAGVSQSPRYKVTKRGQDVTLRCDPISSHATLYWYQQALGQGPEFLTYFNYEAQPDKSGLPSDRFSAERPEGSISTLTIQRTEQRDSAMYRCASSLGTSGVYNEQFFGPGTRLTVL.

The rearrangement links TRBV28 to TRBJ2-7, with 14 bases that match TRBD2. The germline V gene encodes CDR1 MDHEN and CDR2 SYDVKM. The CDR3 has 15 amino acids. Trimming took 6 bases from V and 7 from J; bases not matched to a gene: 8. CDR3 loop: CASSRLAGGPGEQYF. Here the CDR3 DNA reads TGTGCCAGCAGCCGACTAGCGGGAGGGCCGGGTGAGCAGTACTTC.

The CDR3 nucleotides read TGTGCCAGCAGCCGGGGACTAGCGGGGTCCTACGAGCAGTACTTC. Its protein product is CASSRGLAGSYEQYF. The chain carries TRBV7-9 and TRBJ2-7; 13 positions match TRBD2. The CDR3 is 15 amino acids. Trimming took 5 bases from V and 1 from J; bases not matched to a gene: 2. Germline lookup yields CDR1 SEHNR and CDR2 FQNEAQ (reference sequence).